The entry below gives a single T cell receptor beta chain sequence along with its context. What it binds is unknown. These data come from a study of T-cell reconstitution after alpha-beta-depleted transplantation in children. Whole-study results and caveats: Surviving recipient T cells and thymic progenitors accounted for the high day-60 TCRbeta diversity observed in some patients. By one year post-transplant, T-cell counts and diversity largely arose from T cells that were newly produced.

Trimming removed 3 bases at V and 3 bases at J, with 21 bases between. The CDR3 contains 17 residues. Germline V gives CDR1 SQVTM, CDR2 ANQGSEA. Researchers prepared the TCRbeta library using unique molecular identifiers, the study reports. TCRdb processed the PCR reads anew with MiXCR; each CDR3 protein has one entry. The sample includes approximately 520,000 distinct CDR3 sequences, about an eighth of them seen just once. This TCR came from a female patient aged 2-9 years who had a stem cell transplant for aplastic anemia, so the T cells may come from the graft donor. This rearrangement joins TRBV29-1 to TRBJ2-1; no firm D call. Sequences were derived from PBMCs, mostly from graft donor cells, sampled 180 days after TCRalphabeta/CD19-depleted stem cell transplant. The CDR3 sequence is CSVDLVLPSRVYNEQFF. In DNA form, the CDR3 reads TGCAGCGTTGACTTGGTCCTTCCTAGTCGGGTCTACAATGAGCAGTTCTTC.